This paragraph reports one T cell receptor (beta chain). As for time point: after dendritic cell vaccination, including at tumor progression/relapse. Repertoires were generated with immunoSEQ multiplex PCR, while TCRdb's copy carries only in-frame clones and drops some. The table lists under 130,000 clones, almost 90% of them singletons, with 2.5% to 3% in the top ten. Germline trimming cut 2 bases from V and 8 bases from J; bases unmatched to any gene: 2. Germline V gives CDR1 ENHRY, CDR2 SYGVKD. The CDR3 is made up of 14 amino acids. The sample belongs to a study of glioma-infiltrating T cells after dendritic cell vaccination.

The sample in question was blood, obtained after dendritic cell vaccination. The sequence came from a human donor with glioblastoma. The chain recombines TRBV10-3 with TRBJ1-4, with TRBD1 identical over 10 bases. CDR3 sequence (DNA): TGTGCCATCAGTGAGGACAGGGGGCGGGAAAAACTGTTTTTT. It codes for CAISEDRGREKLFF.